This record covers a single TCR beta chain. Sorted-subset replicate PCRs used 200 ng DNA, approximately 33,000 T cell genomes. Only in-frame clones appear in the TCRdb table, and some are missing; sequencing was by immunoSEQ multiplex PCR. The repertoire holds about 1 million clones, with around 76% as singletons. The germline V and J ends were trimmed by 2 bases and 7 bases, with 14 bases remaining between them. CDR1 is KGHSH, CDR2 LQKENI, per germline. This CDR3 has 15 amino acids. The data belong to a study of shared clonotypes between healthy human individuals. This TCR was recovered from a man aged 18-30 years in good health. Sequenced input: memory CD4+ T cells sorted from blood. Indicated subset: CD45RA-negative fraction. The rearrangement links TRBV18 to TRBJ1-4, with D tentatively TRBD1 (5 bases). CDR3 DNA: TGTGCCAGCTCACCATTTGAGAGGGGCGGTGAAAAACTGTTTTTT. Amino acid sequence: CASSPFERGGEKLFF. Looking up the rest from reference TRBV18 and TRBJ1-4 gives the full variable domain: NAGVMQNPRHLVRRRGQEARLRCSPMKGHSHVYWYRQLPEEGLKFMVYLQKENIIDESGMPKERFSAEFPKEGPSILRIQQVVRGDSAAYFCASSPFERGGEKLFFGSGTQLSVL.